The clone carrying this T cell receptor beta chain has only a few counts. The antigen is undetermined. The germline gives CDR1 SGHTA, CDR2 FQGNSA. The CDR3 has 13 residues. The germline V and J ends were trimmed by 0 bases and 7 bases, with 9 bases remaining between them. The sample comes from a study of spatial heterogeneity in lung cancer. Study context: Matched bulk RNA-seq yielded a T cell transcriptional module score. Counts of TCR transcripts in tumor regions correlated strongly with that score.

TCRdb called the 5' RACE reads again in MiXCR, with one record for every CDR3 protein. The sample gives over 25,000 distinct CDR3 sequences, 7.1% of which show up once; more than 20% is in the top ten. The study, taken as a whole, reports: Mutation counts in tumors were tracked by counts of expanded intratumoral alpha and beta TCRs.

The sample's time point: sample taken at primary tumor resection. The chain carries TRBV7-2 and TRBJ1-2, with D possibly being TRBD1 (5 bases). The sample was lung tumor tissue, taken at surgery. The TCR originated in a male donor with early-stage non-small cell lung cancer. CDR3 residues: CASSLAREGGYTF. CDR3 nucleotide sequence: TGTGCCAGCAGCTTAGCCAGGGAGGGTGGCTACACCTTC.